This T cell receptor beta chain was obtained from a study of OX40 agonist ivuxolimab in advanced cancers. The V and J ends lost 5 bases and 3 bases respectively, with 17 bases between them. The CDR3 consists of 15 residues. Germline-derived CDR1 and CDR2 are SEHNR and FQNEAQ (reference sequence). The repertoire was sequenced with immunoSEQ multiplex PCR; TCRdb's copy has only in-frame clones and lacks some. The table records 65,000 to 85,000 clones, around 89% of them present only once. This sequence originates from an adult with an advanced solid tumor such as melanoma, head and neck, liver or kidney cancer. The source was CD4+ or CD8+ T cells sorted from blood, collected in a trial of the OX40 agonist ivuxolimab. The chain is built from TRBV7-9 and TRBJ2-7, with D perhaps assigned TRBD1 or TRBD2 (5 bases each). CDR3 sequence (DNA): TGTGCCAGCAGCGTAGGGACCGGGGCATTCTACGAGCAGTACTTC. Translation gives CASSVGTGAFYEQYF.